There are a few counts of the clone carrying this TCR beta chain. Its cognate antigen is unknown. The PCR had 60 Vbeta and 13 Jbeta primers. Clones were sequenced by immunoSEQ multiplex PCR, and TCRdb holds only the in-frame ones, with some missing. The top ten clones hold under 1.5% of a sample with around 150,000 clones, 70% to 80% of them seen once. This sample is drawn from a study of cytomegalovirus exposure and HLA in healthy donors. Study results and limitations: Across donors, most TCRs were seen rarely, yet some public ones were widespread.

From germline, CDR1 is SGHTA and CDR2 FQGNSA. The CDR3 has 14 residues. J was trimmed by 9 bases and V by 1 base; bases with no gene match: 2. The receptor was derived from a man aged 55 to 70 in good health and CMV-seronegative. This chain joins TRBV7-2 and TRBJ2-1, with 11 bases fitting TRBD2. The sample comprised PBMCs. CDR3 protein: CASSLVLAGGEQFF. In DNA, the CDR3 is TGTGCCAGCAGCTTAGTTCTAGCGGGGGGTGAGCAGTTCTTC.